This paragraph reports one T cell receptor (beta chain). Its antigen is not yet known. Per-nucleotide qualities are absent, and no much larger clonotype sits a single base away. As encoded in the germline V gene, CDR1 is SGHAT while CDR2 is FQNNGV. Its CDR3 holds 13 amino acids, cysteine through phenylalanine. This entry keeps only the CDR3 DNA: 39 bases, framed from base 1. V is reduced by 5 bases and J by 1 base, leaving a spacing of 8 bases between them. Library prep was done by the immunoSEQ multiplex PCR assay. For the multiplex PCR, a mixture combining 60 forward primers for TCR Vbeta segments and 13 reverse primers for TCR Jbeta segments was used. Amplification of the CDR3 region of rearranged TCR beta genes was performed with a multiplex PCR assay on genomic DNA. On the Illumina HiSeq System, the amplified TCR beta libraries were sequenced as 87-base-pair reads. The study's own analysis went as follows. Across the 500 to 750 repertoires, a later analysis counted approximately 83 million unique TCR beta chains, 9 million to 14 million of which were shared by at least two donors. To remove PCR and sequencing errors, raw reads were error-corrected and collapsed into unique sequences using a nearest-neighbor algorithm that merged closely related sequences. V, D and J gene segments were assigned by aligning CDR3 sequences to IMGT reference sequences. Each retained sequence needed at least a six-nucleotide match to both a V gene segment and a J gene segment. A rearrangement was called productive if the CDR3 had no stop codons and remained in frame with V and J, and every other rearrangement was called non-productive. Following IMGT convention, CDR3 was defined as the stretch from the second conserved V-encoded cysteine up to the conserved J-encoded phenylalanine. The earlier analysis of about 590 of the donors excluded sequences that lacked an unambiguous match to a single V gene segment. An earlier analysis of almost 600 of the donors classified V segments as functional when productive rearrangements were above 56.7% and as segregating when the standard deviation between donors was above 5%. A statistical classification framework was built to diagnose cytomegalovirus status from the catalog of TCR beta chain sequences. In a later analysis, TCR nucleotide sequences were compared against IMGT/GENE-DB human TR gene sequences so that V and J genes could be assigned. In a later analysis, CDR3 sequences and most-parsimonious VDJ recombination scenarios were assigned using the TCRdist pipeline. A later analysis defined each TCR beta chain by its CDR3 amino acid sequence plus V-gene family, and excluded reads lacking a unique V-gene family. To address suspected cross-contamination and a sequencing artifact, a later analysis removed approximately 590 highly shared, low-generation-probability nucleotide sequences. In a later analysis, a clonal expansion index was calculated for each public chain from normalized within-repertoire ranks of inferred template counts. Generation probabilities in a later analysis came from a VDJ recombination model fitted to out-of-frame rearrangements, and those results were checked against IGoR. A later analysis scored TCR-TCR, TCR-HLA and TCR-CMV co-occurrence with hypergeometric tests, applying a repertoire-size bias correction to TCR pairs. To estimate false discovery rates, a later analysis permuted the HLA or CMV assignments 20 times. In a later analysis, co-occurring TCRs were grouped with DBSCAN, and TCRdist sequence similarity was added when clustering was performed within HLA-allele-positive subsets. Repertoires with fewer than 30,000 or more than 120,000 public chains were left out of co-occurrence clustering, as were four to six repertoires with anomalous nucleotide sharing. TCRdb stores this immuneACCESS table with in-frame sequences only. Part of the clones is absent; in the studies checked, under half of the shortfall reflects unresolved V genes, and no reason is known for the rest. The DNA gave D and trimming, while V, J and clone size come from that table. The sample profile shows about 130,000 clones; 66% of them were found once. The top ten hold roughly 1.7% of the sample.

The cohort was made up of 650 to 700 healthy bone marrow donors. Cohort members were all nominally healthy when sampled, although unrecorded immune exposures were likely present. CMV serostatus was positive for 289 and negative for about half of the roughly 670 cohort members, and was not recorded for this donor. A peripheral blood sample was collected from each donor, and TCR beta sequencing was performed on peripheral blood mononuclear cells. Genomic DNA was extracted from the blood cell samples with the Qiagen DNeasy Blood Extraction Kit. This record comes from a study of cytomegalovirus exposure and HLA in healthy donors (dated by TCRdb to the late 2010s). About the study as a whole: An earlier analysis of approximately 550 of the donors reported more than 250 Gb of sequence data and 117 million unique TCR beta sequences from 150 million to 200 million T cells. An early release that covered about 640 HLA-typed donors contained approximately 300 gigabases of sequencing data and 75 million to 100 million unique TCR sequences. Of the 350 to 450 genotyped donors, approximately 82% fell in the genetic ancestry cluster associated with self-reported Caucasian donors. The aim of the study was to test whether cataloging public T cell receptors could identify signatures of past pathogen exposure. The study used immunosequencing to profile the T cell repertoires of around 600 subjects and linked those repertoires to cytomegalovirus serostatus. Along with the roughly 700-subject first cohort, a separate validation cohort of 120 different subjects was used. The study combined high-throughput TCR immunosequencing, statistical association of individual TCRs with disease status, and machine learning to predict cytomegalovirus infection status. In a later analysis, previously published TCR beta repertoires from about 670 donors were re-analyzed and high-resolution HLA genotyping was added so that TCR occurrence patterns could be studied. In the later analysis, no new phenotypic data were used to find candidate immune exposures; instead, reliance was placed on TCR beta sequences and their occurrence across donors. To decide whether each TCR beta V gene segment behaved as functional or pseudogenic, an earlier analysis of approximately 600 of the donors relied on high-throughput TCR beta sequencing. Donor age, sex, ethnicity and CMV serostatus were compiled alongside the repertoire data. A later genetic analysis took genome-wide SNP genotypes for about 65% of the 666 donors and used that subset as a discovery cohort. All discovery cohort repertoires had been generated using a single sequencing platform. Both class I and class II loci were covered by HLA typing, at four-digit resolution. The number of typed donors differed by locus: 629-630 for A, B, C, DRB1 and DQB1; approximately 520 for DQA1; roughly 600 for DPA1; and 400 to 480 for DPB1. A handful of DR-DQ haplotypes were treated as single units for association and clustering because of strong linkage in the cohort. Across some 400 genotyped donors of the cohort, an average of roughly 250,000 unique TCR beta nucleotide sequences per donor were sequenced, and about a sixth of those sequences were non-productive.

Beyond this particular receptor, the publication reports: In an earlier analysis of some 550 of the donors, most TCR beta V segments were observed in productive rearrangements about 90% or about 30% of the time, broadly matching IMGT annotations. According to a later analysis, parvovirus B19, influenza, CMV and Epstein-Barr virus appeared linked to several top co-occurrence clusters. Because some donors lacked HLA typing at each locus, the association tests relied only on the typed subset. Because the 87-base-pair reads could not distinguish some IMGT-functional V segments, including TRBV6-2 and TRBV6-3, those segments were excluded. According to a later analysis, TCR association rates differed among HLA loci, with DRB1 alleles showing the most associated TCRs and HLA-C alleles showing the fewest. A further reported finding was that TCR beta sequences accurately predicted the HLA-A and HLA-B alleles for most subjects in the first cohort. The study gave a list of about 150 TCR beta chains associated with cytomegalovirus. This cohort had only TCR beta chains sequenced, and the lack of alpha or paired-chain data limited which features could be detected. Linkage disequilibrium might explain the correlated functional status among segregating V segments, but an unknown experimental factor could not be ruled out. A later analysis found that HLA-associated TCR beta chains were more clonally expanded and had lower generation probabilities than equally common non-associated chains. A group of highly shared sequence variants was considered likely to be a technical artifact of the sequencing pipeline. The presence/absence analyses assumed that sequencing depth was roughly uniform across donors, and that assumption may not be true. The earlier analysis of some 560 of the donors excluded 15 to 20 rarely observed V segments, including chromosome 9 orphons, because counts were too low. Most TCR sequences were seen in very few donors, while some public TCRs were found in many individuals. CMV serostatus was the only immune exposure information available for the cohort. According to the authors, the approach could potentially be generalized to other disease states and immunological phenotypes. In both the original and validation cohorts, the classifier was reported to diagnose cytomegalovirus status with high specificity and sensitivity. Specific HLA alleles were associated with around 18,000 TCR beta sequences at a false discovery rate of 0.05 in a later analysis. A later genetic analysis reported fewer N-insertions in productive TCRs among donors in an Asian-associated ancestry cluster than the approximately 670-donor mean. According to a later analysis, most CMV-associated TCR beta chains appeared to be HLA-restricted, and the HLA associations seemed to be driven largely by CMV exposure. An association between a missense DCLRE1C variant and V-gene and J-gene trimming of TCR beta chains was found in a later genetic analysis and replicated in an independent cohort. Assigning TCR associations to individual alleles was difficult when HLA alleles, especially DR and DQ, strongly co-occurred. In vitro tests confirmed that a few of the cytomegalovirus-associated TCR beta chains recognize cytomegalovirus antigens.

This TCR was sampled from a human donor in good health. The rearrangement joined TRBV11-2 to TRBJ1-1, with the D gene call left open. The sequencing input was PBMCs. In nucleotide form, the sequence is TGTGCCAGCAGCAAAACAAGGAACACTGAAGCTTTCTTT. This gives the protein CASSKTRNTEAFF.